The next 24 T cell receptor beta chains were all read from a single sample in a study of T cell repertoires in ileal Crohn's disease. The time point was: proximal margin of the surgical specimen (macroscopically non-inflamed). TCRdb keeps only in-frame clones here, not all; method: immunoSEQ multiplex PCR. The sample includes approximately 540 clones, approximately 89% seen only once; the top ten take roughly 12%. The material sequenced was ileal tissue. Receptors originate from an adult with Crohn's disease.

This clone qualifies as hyperexpanded. The rearrangement joins TRBV5-1 to TRBJ2-7, with TRBD2 matching 8 bases. From germline, CDR1 is SGHRS and CDR2 YFSETQ. CDR3 size: 16 residues. Trimming at V came to 4 bases and at J to 5 bases, leaving 14 bases not matched to a gene. The CDR3 region is CASSSRSGGVPHEQYF. CDR3 in DNA: TGCGCCAGCAGCAGCCGGTCCGGGGGGGTGCCCCACGAGCAGTACTTC.

This clone was detected once. CDR3 DNA sequence: TGTGCCAGCAGGCGCCTCGCGAACACTGAAGCTTTCTTT. Encoded protein: CASRRLANTEAFF. The V and J genes are TRBV27 and TRBJ1-1; D unclear. This CDR3 spans 13 amino acids. Germline values: CDR1 MNHEY, CDR2 SMNVEV (reference sequence). The ends were cut back, 6 bases at V and 1 base at J, with 9 bases in the middle.

This chain joins TRBV6-1 and TRBJ2-1, with 13 positions matching TRBD2. The CDR3 runs to 14 residues. The germline V gene encodes CDR1 MNHNS and CDR2 SASEGT. V was pared by 1 base and J by 15 bases, with 6 bases of the junction left unmatched. The CDR3 region has the DNA TGTGCCAGCAGTGAAGGGACTAGCGGGAGTTGGTGGTTCTTC. Amino acid sequence: CASSEGTSGSWWFF.

The chain couples TRBV28 to TRBJ1-2, with D possibly TRBD1 on 6 matching bases. Germline CDR1 MDHEN, CDR2 SYDVKM. Trimming left V 9 bases short and J 7 bases short, with 18 bases between. The CDR3 sequence is 13 residues long. The CDR3 DNA reads TGTGCCAGGAGCGACAGGCTAGGCGGTGGCTACACCTTC. Protein sequence: CARSDRLGGGYTF.

The rearrangement uses TRBV7-8 and TRBJ2-6, with 8 bases lining up with TRBD2. The V segment lost 3 bases and the J segment 0 bases; nucleotides outside the gene matches: 13. The CDR3 contains 20 residues. CDR1 is SGHVS, CDR2 FQNEAQ, per germline. The DNA of the CDR3 is TGTGCCAGCAGCTTTCTCCGCACTAGCGGAGTTACCTCTGGGGCCAACGTCCTGACTTTC. Residues: CASSFLRTSGVTSGANVLTF. Supplemented by reference TRBV7-8 and TRBJ2-6, the full variable domain reads GAGVSQSPRYKVAKRGQDVALRCDPISGHVSLFWYQQALGQGPEFLTYFQNEAQLDKSGLPSDRFFAERPEGSVSTLKIQRTQQEDSAVYLCASSFLRTSGVTSGANVLTFGAGSRLTVL.

The V gene is TRBV30, the J gene TRBJ2-1; 8 bases line up with TRBD1. This CDR3 has 14 residues. V shed 7 bases, J shed 0 bases, and the junction held 5 bases outside the gene matches. Germline CDR1 is GTSNPN and CDR2 is SVGIG (reference sequence). The CDR3 DNA follows: TGTGCCTATACAGGGGGAAGCTCCTACAATGAGCAGTTCTTC. Its translation: CAYTGGSSYNEQFF.

CDR3 in amino acids: CASTGTYEQYF. The DNA of the CDR3 is TGTGCCAGCACAGGCACCTACGAGCAGTACTTC. The rearrangement joins TRBV7-9 to TRBJ2-7; D gene unclear. V lost 7 bases to trimming and J lost 2 bases, with 6 bases between them. The CDR3 length is 11 residues. Germline V gives CDR1 SEHNR, CDR2 FQNEAQ (reference sequence).

The chain's CDR3 is CASSPTQGITEAFF. CDR3 nucleotides: TGTGCCAGCTCACCAACGCAGGGTATCACTGAAGCTTTCTTT. This sequence joins TRBV18 and TRBJ1-1; tentative D call: TRBD1 (5 bases). The CDR3 contains 14 residues. Trimming took off 2 bases at V and 4 bases at J, with 11 bases between the two ends. Germline CDR1 and CDR2: KGHSH and LQKENI.

CDR3 sequence reads: CASSLAGGTSYEQYF. CDR3 DNA sequence: TGTGCCAGCAGCTTGGCTGGCGGGACCTCCTACGAGCAGTACTTC. The chain carries TRBV5-6 and TRBJ2-7; D is possibly TRBD2 (6 bases). The CDR3 loop spans 15 amino acids. V was cut by 0 bases and J by 0 bases, with 10 bases left in between. In germline, CDR1 is SGHDT, CDR2 YYEEEE.

J is TRBJ2-1 and V is TRBV18, with 11 bases fitting TRBD2. This CDR3 has 15 residues. Germline CDR1 is KGHSH and CDR2 is LQKENI. Germline trimming cut 5 bases from V and 4 bases from J; bases unmatched to any gene: 4. CDR3 nucleotides: TGTGCCAGCTCATCCCTAGCGGGGGGATACAATGAGCAGTTCTTC. Protein sequence: CASSSLAGGYNEQFF.

The chain recombines TRBV27 with TRBJ2-1; D perhaps matches TRBD2 (5 bases). Germline V lookup: CDR1 MNHEY, CDR2 SMNVEV (reference sequence). V was trimmed by 2 bases and J by 12 bases, leaving 14 bases between them. This CDR3 spans 13 amino acids. CDR3 sequence: CASSLTGRVLQFF. The CDR3 coding sequence is TGTGCCAGCAGTTTAACCGGGCGGGTATTGCAGTTCTTC.

The chain recombines TRBV6-1 with TRBJ2-6, with D unresolved. CDR3 size: 14 residues. The V gene's germline CDR1 is MNHNS and CDR2 SASEGT. V was trimmed by 3 bases and J by 0 bases, leaving 3 bases between them. The CDR3 sequence is CASSDNSGANVLTF. CDR3 nucleotide sequence: TGTGCCAGCAGTGACAACTCTGGGGCCAACGTCCTGACTTTC.

This clone was counted only a few times. The rearrangement joins TRBV28 to TRBJ1-3, with D unclear. Germline values: CDR1 MDHEN, CDR2 SYDVKM. The CDR3 contains 17 residues. Trimming pared 1 base from V and 0 bases from J, leaving 13 bases between. CDR3 nucleotides: TGTGCCAGCAGTTTATCCGATCTTCAGATCTCTGGAAACACCATATATTTT. It specifies CASSLSDLQISGNTIYF.

This clone was observed once. V is TRBV5-1 and J is TRBJ2-2; 12 positions match TRBD2. CDR3 size: 17 residues. V lost 5 bases and J lost 1; bases outside the gene matches: 6. Germline assignment: CDR1 SGHRS and CDR2 YFSETQ. The chain's CDR3 is CASRPGLAGLNTGELFF. The CDR3 coding sequence is TGCGCCAGCAGACCCGGACTAGCGGGATTGAACACCGGGGAGCTGTTTTTT.

The chain couples TRBV5-1 to TRBJ2-5, with 8 bases fitting TRBD2. Trimming at V came to 4 bases and at J to 5 bases, leaving 7 bases not matched to a gene. Per germline, CDR1 SGHRS and CDR2 YFSETQ. This CDR3 region has 14 residues. CDR3 sequence reads: CASSPEAGVETQYF. The CDR3, as DNA: TGCGCCAGCAGCCCCGAAGCGGGAGTGGAGACCCAGTACTTC.

This chain links TRBV10-1 with TRBJ1-2; 7 bases map to TRBD1. This CDR3 has 13 residues. From germline, CDR1 is WNHNN and CDR2 SYGVQD (reference sequence). Unmatched junction bases numbered 3, after V lost 4 bases and J lost 4 bases. The CDR3 nucleotides read TGCGCCAGCAGTGCCCAGGGGGGCTATGGCTACACCTTC. Its translation: CASSAQGGYGYTF.

This clone was recorded a few times. In nucleotides, the CDR3 is TGCGCCAGCAGCAGCCGGGCCGGGGGGGGGCCCCACGAGCAGTACTTC. This codes for CASSSRAGGGPHEQYF. The chain employs TRBV5-1 and TRBJ2-7, with TRBD2 identical over 8 bases. Germline CDR1 SGHRS, CDR2 YFSETQ. V was clipped by 4 bases and J by 5 bases; unmatched bases: 14. The CDR3 contains 16 residues.

The chain carries TRBV28 and TRBJ2-6, with unresolved D. V was shortened by 3 bases and J by 0 bases, with 12 bases between the two germline ends. CDR3 size: 17 residues. Germline V lookup: CDR1 MDHEN, CDR2 SYDVKM. The CDR3 DNA sequence: TGTGCCAGCAGTTTTTTAGGTCCAAGCTCTGGGGCCAACGTCCTGACTTTC. Amino acids: CASSFLGPSSGANVLTF.

The chain employs TRBV7-8 and TRBJ2-5; D assignment may be TRBD1 or TRBD2 (5 bases each). The V gene lost 5 bases and the J gene lost 5 bases, with 18 bases spanning the gap. CDR3 length equals 15 residues. CDR1 SGHVS and CDR2 FQNEAQ come from the germline V gene. The CDR3 DNA reads TGTGCCAGCAGCGATGTCCGGGACGCGTTGGAGACCCAGTACTTC. This sequence encodes CASSDVRDALETQYF. Supplemented by reference TRBV7-8 and TRBJ2-5, the full variable domain reads GAGVSQSPRYKVAKRGQDVALRCDPISGHVSLFWYQQALGQGPEFLTYFQNEAQLDKSGLPSDRFFAERPEGSVSTLKIQRTQQEDSAVYLCASSDVRDALETQYFGPGTRLLVL.

The V call is TRBV27, the J call TRBJ2-2; 8 bases align to TRBD1. Losses at the gene ends were 7 bases for V and 1 base for J; bases not matched to a gene: 5. Germline V gives CDR1 MNHEY, CDR2 SMNVEV (reference sequence). The length of the CDR3 is 15 residues. CDR3 protein: CASKYGTGNTGELFF. The CDR3 DNA reads as TGTGCCAGCAAATACGGGACAGGGAACACCGGGGAGCTGTTTTTT.

V usage is TRBV7-9 and J usage is TRBJ1-2, with D maybe TRBD1 (5 bases). CDR3 length: 13 residues. CDR1 is SEHNR, CDR2 FQNEAQ, per germline (reference sequence). Trimming took off 5 bases at V and 4 bases at J, with 11 bases between the two ends. The CDR3 region has the DNA TGTGCCAGCAGCCAGACAGACCCCTATGGCTACACCTTC. As protein: CASSQTDPYGYTF.

This sequence joins TRBV29-1 and TRBJ2-5; D is unresolved. The germline V gene encodes CDR1 SQVTM and CDR2 ANQGSEA. The CDR3 is 12 amino acids. V lost 3 bases to trimming and J lost 5 bases, with 10 bases between them. CDR3 protein: CSVDVSRETQYF. CDR3 DNA: TGCAGCGTTGATGTTAGCCGGGAGACCCAGTACTTC.

This chain uses TRBV6-1 with TRBJ2-5; 7 bases align to TRBD2. The CDR3 contains 15 residues. Unmatched junction bases numbered 9, after V lost 3 bases and J lost 5 bases. CDR1 MNHNS and CDR2 SASEGT come from the germline V gene. The CDR3 is CASSEGGGVGETQYF. In nucleotides, the CDR3 is TGTGCCAGCAGTGAGGGGGGGGGAGTGGGGGAGACCCAGTACTTC.

V and J are TRBV28 and TRBJ1-1; D remains ambiguous. Trimming left V 4 bases short and J 0 bases short, with 9 bases between. Germline CDR1 reads MDHEN; CDR2 reads SYDVKM. This CDR3 region has 14 residues. Here the CDR3 DNA reads TGTGCCAGCAGTTACGCGGGATTGAACACTGAAGCTTTCTTT. Encoded protein: CASSYAGLNTEAFF.